The 3 T cell receptor beta chains below were found in one sample sequenced in a study of post-analysis software for immune sequencing data. Prepared libraries of TCR beta cDNA carried unique molecular identifiers. TCRdb analysed the PCR reads with MiXCR anew, one entry per CDR3 protein. The sample gives around 770,000 distinct CDR3 sequences, 35% to 55% of which show up once; over 4.5% is in the top ten. Broader study findings: Patients used about 5 TRBV segments, including TRBV5-6, TRBV5-1 and TRBV20-1, more often than controls.

These receptors have no known antigen. Input material: blood. The receptor set was obtained from a girl between 10 and 17 years old with multiple sclerosis.

This clonotype was seen just once. A read error may account for a junction end that differs from germline. The chain employs TRBV20-1 and TRBJ2-7, with 12 positions matching TRBD1. The CDR3 sequence is 15 residues long. The V gene's germline CDR1 is DFQATT and CDR2 SNEGSKA (reference sequence). This chain's CDR3 is CSASLPGQGAYERYF. The CDR3 bases are TGCAGTGCTTCGCTGCCGGGACAGGGGGCCTACGAGCGGTACTTC.

The table lists this clonotype with a few counts. The chain joins TRBV12-3 or TRBV12-4 to TRBJ2-5, with TRBD2 matching 7 bases. J was trimmed by 4 bases and V by 3 bases; bases with no gene match: 5. The CDR3 length is 14 residues. CDR3 region: CASSFGSGGETQYF. CDR3 coding DNA: TGTGCCAGCAGTTTTGGGTCGGGAGGAGAGACCCAGTACTTC.

In this sample, this clonotype turned up a few times. The chain recombines TRBV9 with TRBJ2-1; D unclear. The germline V and J ends were trimmed by 0 bases and 10 bases, with 14 bases remaining between them. The CDR3 spans 14 residues. Germline values: CDR1 SGDLS, CDR2 YYNGEE. The CDR3 sequence is CASSVGSARREQFF. DNA for the CDR3: TGTGCCAGCAGCGTAGGGTCGGCTAGGAGAGAGCAGTTCTTC.